Sequencing of this T cell receptor beta chain was carried out in a study of neoadjuvant anti-PD-1 for oral cavity cancer. Study summary: Most patients had three to four biweekly doses of 3 mg/kg nivolumab before resection.

Sequencing used immunoSEQ multiplex PCR; TCRdb keeps in-frame clones, though not all of them. The data show roughly 14,000 clones, with roughly 67% seen just once and approximately 2.1% held by the top ten. Between the trimmed V and J ends, which lost 4 bases and 0 bases, there was a span of 15 bases. CDR1 and CDR2 from the germline V gene are GTSNPN and SVGIG (reference sequence). The CDR3 length is 15 residues. The specimen was PBMCs, collected before nivolumab (anti-PD-1) treatment. The sequence was obtained from a person aged 35-79 years with oral cavity squamous cell carcinoma. The chain is built from TRBV30 and TRBJ1-1; possibly TRBD1 for D (5 bases). The CDR3 loop is CAWIADGALNTEAFF. For the CDR3, the DNA is TGTGCCTGGATCGCTGACGGGGCTTTGAACACTGAAGCTTTCTTT. Complete variable domain (other parts from reference TRBV30 and TRBJ1-1): SQTIHQWPATLVQPVGSPLSLECTVEGTSNPNLYWYRQAAGRGLQLLFYSVGIGQISSEVPQNLSASRPQDRQFILSSKKLLLSDSGFYLCAWIADGALNTEAFFGQGTRLTVV.